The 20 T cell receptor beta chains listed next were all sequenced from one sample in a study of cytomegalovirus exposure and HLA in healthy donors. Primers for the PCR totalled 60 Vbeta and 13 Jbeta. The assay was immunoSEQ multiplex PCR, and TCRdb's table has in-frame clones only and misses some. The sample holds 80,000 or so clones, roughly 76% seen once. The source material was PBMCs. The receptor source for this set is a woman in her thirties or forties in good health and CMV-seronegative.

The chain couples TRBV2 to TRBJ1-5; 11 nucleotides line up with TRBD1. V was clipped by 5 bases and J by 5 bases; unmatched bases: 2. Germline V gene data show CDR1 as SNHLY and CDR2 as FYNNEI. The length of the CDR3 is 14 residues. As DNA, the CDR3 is TGTGCCAGCAGTCGGGACAGGGGGGATCAGCCCCAGCATTTT. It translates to CASSRDRGDQPQHF.

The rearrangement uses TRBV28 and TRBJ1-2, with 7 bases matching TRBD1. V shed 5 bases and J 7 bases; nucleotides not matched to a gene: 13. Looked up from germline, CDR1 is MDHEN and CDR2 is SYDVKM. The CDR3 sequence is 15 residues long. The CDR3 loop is CASSPYMTGIGGYTF. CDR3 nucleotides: TGTGCCAGCAGTCCCTATATGACAGGGATTGGTGGCTACACCTTC.

CDR3 DNA sequence: TGCGCCAGCAGTGAGTCGCGGGGGTCCTACAATGAGCAGTTCTTC. It specifies CASSESRGSYNEQFF. V and J are TRBV10-1 and TRBJ2-1, with 7 bases identical to TRBD2. Germline V gene data show CDR1 as WNHNN and CDR2 as SYGVQD (reference sequence). This CDR3 contains 15 residues. With 0 bases clipped from V and 1 base from J, the junction kept 0 bases outside the gene matches.

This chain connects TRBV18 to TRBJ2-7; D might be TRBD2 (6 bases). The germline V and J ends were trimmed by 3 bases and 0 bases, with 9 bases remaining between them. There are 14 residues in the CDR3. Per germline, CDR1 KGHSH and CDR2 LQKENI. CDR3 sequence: CASSPGLLSYEQYF. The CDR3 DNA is TGTGCCAGCTCACCGGGACTCCTCTCCTACGAGCAGTACTTC.

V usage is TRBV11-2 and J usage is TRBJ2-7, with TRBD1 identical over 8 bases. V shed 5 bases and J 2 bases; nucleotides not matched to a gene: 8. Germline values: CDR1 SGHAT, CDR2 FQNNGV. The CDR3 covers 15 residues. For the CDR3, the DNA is TGTGCCAGCAGCGTGGCCGGGACAGGAGCCTACGAGCAGTACTTC. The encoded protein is CASSVAGTGAYEQYF.

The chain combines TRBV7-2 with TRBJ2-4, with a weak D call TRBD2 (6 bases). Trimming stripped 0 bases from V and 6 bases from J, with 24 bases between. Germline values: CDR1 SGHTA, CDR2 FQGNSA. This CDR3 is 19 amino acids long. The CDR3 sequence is CASSLAGIPAGFGGNIQYF. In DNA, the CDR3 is TGTGCCAGCAGCTTAGCGGGGATTCCCGCGGGGTTTGGCGGAAACATTCAGTACTTC.

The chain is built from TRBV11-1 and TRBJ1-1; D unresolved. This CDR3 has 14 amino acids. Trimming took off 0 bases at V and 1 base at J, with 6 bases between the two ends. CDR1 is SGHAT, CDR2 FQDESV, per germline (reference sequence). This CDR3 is CASSLALQNTEAFF. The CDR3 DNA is TGTGCCAGCAGCTTAGCACTTCAGAACACTGAAGCTTTCTTT.

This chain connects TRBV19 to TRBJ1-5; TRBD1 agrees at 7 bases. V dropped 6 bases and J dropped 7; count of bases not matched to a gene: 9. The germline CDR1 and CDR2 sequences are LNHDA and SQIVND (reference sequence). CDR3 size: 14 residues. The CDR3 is CASSNQGVEQPQHF. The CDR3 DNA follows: TGTGCCAGTAGCAACCAGGGGGTGGAACAGCCCCAGCATTTT.

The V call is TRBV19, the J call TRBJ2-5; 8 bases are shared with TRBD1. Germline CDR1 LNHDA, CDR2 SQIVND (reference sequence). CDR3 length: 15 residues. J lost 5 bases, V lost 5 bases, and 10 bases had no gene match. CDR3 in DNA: TGTGCCAGTAGTGCCAGGACAGGGCCCAGGGAGACCCAGTACTTC. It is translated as CASSARTGPRETQYF. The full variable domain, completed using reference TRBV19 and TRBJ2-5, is DGGITQSPKYLFRKEGQNVTLSCEQNLNHDAMYWYRQDPGQGLRLIYYSQIVNDFQKGDIAEGYSVSREKKESFPLTVTSAQKNPTAFYLCASSARTGPRETQYFGPGTRLLVL.

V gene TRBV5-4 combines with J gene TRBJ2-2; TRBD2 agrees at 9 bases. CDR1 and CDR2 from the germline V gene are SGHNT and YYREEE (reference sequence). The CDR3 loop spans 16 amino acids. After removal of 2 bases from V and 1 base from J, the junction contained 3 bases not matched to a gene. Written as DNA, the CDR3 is TGTGCCAGCAGCTTATCACTAGCGGGGAACACCGGGGAGCTGTTTTTT. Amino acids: CASSLSLAGNTGELFF.

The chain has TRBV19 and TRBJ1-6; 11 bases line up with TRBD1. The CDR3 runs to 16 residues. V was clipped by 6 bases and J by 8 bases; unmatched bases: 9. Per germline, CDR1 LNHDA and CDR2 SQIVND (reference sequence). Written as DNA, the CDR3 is TGTGCCAGTAGCCCCGCTCGGACAGGGGGCGATTCACCCCTCCACTTT. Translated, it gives CASSPARTGGDSPLHF.

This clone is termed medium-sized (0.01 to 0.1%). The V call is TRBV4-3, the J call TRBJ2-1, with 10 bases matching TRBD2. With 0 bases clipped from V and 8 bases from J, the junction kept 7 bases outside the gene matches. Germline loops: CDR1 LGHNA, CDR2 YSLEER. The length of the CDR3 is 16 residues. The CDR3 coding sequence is TGCGCCAGCAGCCAAGATGCTAGCGGGAGAACCCATGAGCAGTTCTTC. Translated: CASSQDASGRTHEQFF.

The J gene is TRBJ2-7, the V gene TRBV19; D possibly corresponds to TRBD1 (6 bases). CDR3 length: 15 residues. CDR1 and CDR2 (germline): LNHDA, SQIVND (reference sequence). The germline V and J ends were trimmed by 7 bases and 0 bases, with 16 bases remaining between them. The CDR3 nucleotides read TGTGCCAGTATGGACCACAGGGCAGGCTCCTACGAGCAGTACTTC. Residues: CASMDHRAGSYEQYF. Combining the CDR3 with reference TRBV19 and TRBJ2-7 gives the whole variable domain DGGITQSPKYLFRKEGQNVTLSCEQNLNHDAMYWYRQDPGQGLRLIYYSQIVNDFQKGDIAEGYSVSREKKESFPLTVTSAQKNPTAFYLCASMDHRAGSYEQYFGPGTRLTVT.

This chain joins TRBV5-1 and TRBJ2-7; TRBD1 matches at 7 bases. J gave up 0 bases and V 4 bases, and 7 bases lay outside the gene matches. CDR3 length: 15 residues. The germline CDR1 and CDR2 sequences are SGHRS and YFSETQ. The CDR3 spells CASSPLQGNSYEQYF. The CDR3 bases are TGCGCCAGCAGCCCCTTACAGGGGAACTCCTACGAGCAGTACTTC.

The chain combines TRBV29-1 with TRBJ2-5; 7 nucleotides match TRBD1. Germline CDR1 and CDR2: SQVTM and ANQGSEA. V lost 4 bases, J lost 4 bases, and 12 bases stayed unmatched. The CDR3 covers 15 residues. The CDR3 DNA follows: TGCAGCGTTGTAGGGGGCAGGGGTTTGGGAGAGACCCAGTACTTC. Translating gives CSVVGGRGLGETQYF.

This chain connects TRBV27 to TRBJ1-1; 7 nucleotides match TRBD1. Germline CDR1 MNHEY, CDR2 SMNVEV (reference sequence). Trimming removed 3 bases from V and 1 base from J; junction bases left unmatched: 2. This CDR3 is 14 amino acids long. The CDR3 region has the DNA TGTGCCAGCAGTTTCAGGGGGAGGAACACTGAAGCTTTCTTT. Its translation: CASSFRGRNTEAFF.

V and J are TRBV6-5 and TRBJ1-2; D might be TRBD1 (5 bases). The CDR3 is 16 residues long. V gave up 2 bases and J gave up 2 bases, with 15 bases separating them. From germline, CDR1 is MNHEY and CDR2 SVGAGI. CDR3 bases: TGTGCCAGCAGTTACGGCGGTGGGCAGGGAAACTATGGCTACACCTTC. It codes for CASSYGGGQGNYGYTF.

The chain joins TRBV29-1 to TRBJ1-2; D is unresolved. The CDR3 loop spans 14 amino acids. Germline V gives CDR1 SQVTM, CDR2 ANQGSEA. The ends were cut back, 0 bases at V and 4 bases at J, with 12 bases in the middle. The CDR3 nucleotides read TGCAGCGTTGAAGATCGATGGGGAGGCTATGGCTACACCTTC. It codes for CSVEDRWGGYGYTF.

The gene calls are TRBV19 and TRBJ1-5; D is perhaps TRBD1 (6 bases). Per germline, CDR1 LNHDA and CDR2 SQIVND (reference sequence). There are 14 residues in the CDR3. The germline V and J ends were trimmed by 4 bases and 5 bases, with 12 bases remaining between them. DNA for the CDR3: TGTGCCAGTAGTACAACAGGGTCGTATCAGCCCCAGCATTTT. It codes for CASSTTGSYQPQHF.

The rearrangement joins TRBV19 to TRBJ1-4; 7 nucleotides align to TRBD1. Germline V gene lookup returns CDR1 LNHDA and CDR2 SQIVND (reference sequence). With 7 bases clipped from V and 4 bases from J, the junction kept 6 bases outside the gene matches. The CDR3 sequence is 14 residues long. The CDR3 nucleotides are TGTGCCAGTACCCCGGGACAGTATAATGAAAAACTGTTTTTT. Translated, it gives CASTPGQYNEKLFF.